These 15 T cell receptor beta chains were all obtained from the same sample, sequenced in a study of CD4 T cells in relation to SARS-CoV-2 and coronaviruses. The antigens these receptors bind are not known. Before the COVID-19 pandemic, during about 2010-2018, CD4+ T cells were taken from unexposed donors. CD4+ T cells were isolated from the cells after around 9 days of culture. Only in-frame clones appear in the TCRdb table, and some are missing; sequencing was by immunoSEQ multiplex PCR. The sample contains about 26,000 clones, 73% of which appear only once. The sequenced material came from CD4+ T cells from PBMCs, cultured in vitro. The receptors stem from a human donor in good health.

CDR3 coding DNA: TGTGCCAGCAGCGTACTGACAGGGTCGGCAGATACGCAGTATTTT. Its translation: CASSVLTGSADTQYF. The chain couples TRBV9 to TRBJ2-3; 7 bases map to TRBD1. V shed 1 base and J 4 bases; nucleotides not matched to a gene: 6. Germline V gene lookup returns CDR1 SGDLS and CDR2 YYNGEE. CDR3 length: 15 amino acids.

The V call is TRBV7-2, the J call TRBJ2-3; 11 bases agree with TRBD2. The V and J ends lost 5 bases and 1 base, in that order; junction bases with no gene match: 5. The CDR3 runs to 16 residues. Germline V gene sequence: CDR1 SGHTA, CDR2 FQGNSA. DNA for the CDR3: TGTGCCAGCAGCAACCTGGGACTAGCGGGCACAGATACGCAGTATTTT. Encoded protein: CASSNLGLAGTDTQYF.

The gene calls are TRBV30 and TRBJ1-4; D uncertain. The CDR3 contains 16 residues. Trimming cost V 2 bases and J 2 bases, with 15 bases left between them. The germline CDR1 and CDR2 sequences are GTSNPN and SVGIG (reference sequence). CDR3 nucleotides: TGTGCCTGGAGTAACTCGGACTGTTCGACTAATGAAAAACTGTTTTTT. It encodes CAWSNSDCSTNEKLFF.

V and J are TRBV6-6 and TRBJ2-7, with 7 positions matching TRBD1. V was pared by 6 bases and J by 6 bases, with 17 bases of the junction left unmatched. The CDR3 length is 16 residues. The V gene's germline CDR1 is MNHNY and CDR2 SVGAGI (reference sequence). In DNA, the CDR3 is TGTGCCAGCAGATCATCTGTGGGTACAGGGGCCTCCGAGCAGTACTTC. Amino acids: CASRSSVGTGASEQYF.

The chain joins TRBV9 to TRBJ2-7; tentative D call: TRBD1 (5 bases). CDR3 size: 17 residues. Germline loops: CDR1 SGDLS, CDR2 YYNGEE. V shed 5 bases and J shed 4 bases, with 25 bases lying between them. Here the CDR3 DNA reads TGTGCCAGCAGTGACCCCCCCCTGACAGCCACCCCTTACGAGCAGTACTTC. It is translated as CASSDPPLTATPYEQYF.

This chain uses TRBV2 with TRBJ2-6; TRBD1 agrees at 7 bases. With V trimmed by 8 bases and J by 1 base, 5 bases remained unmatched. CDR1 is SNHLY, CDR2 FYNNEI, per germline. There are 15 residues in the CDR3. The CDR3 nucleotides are TGTGCCAGCTCGAACAGGGGATCTGGGGCCAACGTCCTGACTTTC. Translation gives CASSNRGSGANVLTF.

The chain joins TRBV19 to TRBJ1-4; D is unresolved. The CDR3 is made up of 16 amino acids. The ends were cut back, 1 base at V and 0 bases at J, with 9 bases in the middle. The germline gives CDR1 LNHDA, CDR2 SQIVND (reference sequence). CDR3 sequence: CASSIVGATTNEKLFF. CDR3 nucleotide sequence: TGTGCCAGTAGTATAGTTGGAGCCACAACTAATGAAAAACTGTTTTTT. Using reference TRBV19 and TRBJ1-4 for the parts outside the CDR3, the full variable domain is DGGITQSPKYLFRKEGQNVTLSCEQNLNHDAMYWYRQDPGQGLRLIYYSQIVNDFQKGDIAEGYSVSREKKESFPLTVTSAQKNPTAFYLCASSIVGATTNEKLFFGSGTQLSVL.

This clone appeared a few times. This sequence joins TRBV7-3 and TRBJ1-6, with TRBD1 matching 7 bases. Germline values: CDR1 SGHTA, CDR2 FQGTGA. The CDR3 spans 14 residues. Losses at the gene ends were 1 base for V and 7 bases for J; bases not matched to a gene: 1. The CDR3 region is CASSLMGQNSPLHF. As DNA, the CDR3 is TGTGCCAGCAGCTTAATGGGACAGAATTCACCCCTCCACTTT. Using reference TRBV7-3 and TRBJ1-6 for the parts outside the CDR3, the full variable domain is GAGVSQTPSNKVTEKGKYVELRCDPISGHTALYWYRQSLGQGPEFLIYFQGTGAADDSGLPNDRFFAVRPEGSVSTLKIQRTERGDSAVYLCASSLMGQNSPLHFGNGTRLTVT.

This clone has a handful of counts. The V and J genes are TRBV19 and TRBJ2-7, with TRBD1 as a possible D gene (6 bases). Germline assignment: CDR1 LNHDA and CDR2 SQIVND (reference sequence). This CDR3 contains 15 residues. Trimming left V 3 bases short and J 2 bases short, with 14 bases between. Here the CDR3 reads CASSMAGTSPYEQYF. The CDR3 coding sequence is TGTGCCAGTAGTATGGCCGGGACAAGTCCCTACGAGCAGTACTTC.

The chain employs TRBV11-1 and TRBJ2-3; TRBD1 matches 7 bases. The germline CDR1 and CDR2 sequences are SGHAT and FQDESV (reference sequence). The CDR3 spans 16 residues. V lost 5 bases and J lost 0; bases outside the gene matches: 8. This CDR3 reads CASSRGYRGSTDTQYF. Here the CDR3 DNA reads TGTGCCAGCAGCAGGGGATACAGGGGAAGCACAGATACGCAGTATTTT.

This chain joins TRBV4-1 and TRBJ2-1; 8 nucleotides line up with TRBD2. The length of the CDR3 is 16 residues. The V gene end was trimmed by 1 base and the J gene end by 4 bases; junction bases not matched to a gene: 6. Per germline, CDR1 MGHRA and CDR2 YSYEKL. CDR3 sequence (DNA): TGCGCCAGCAGCCAAGCAAGGCTAGCGGGTTACAATGAGCAGTTCTTC. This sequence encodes CASSQARLAGYNEQFF.

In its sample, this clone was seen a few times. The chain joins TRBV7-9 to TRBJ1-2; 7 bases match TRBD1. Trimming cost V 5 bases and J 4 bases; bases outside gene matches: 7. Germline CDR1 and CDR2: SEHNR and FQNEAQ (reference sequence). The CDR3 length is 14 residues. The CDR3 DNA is TGTGCCAGCAGCCCAGGGGGTCTCGGCTATGGCTACACCTTC. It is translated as CASSPGGLGYGYTF.

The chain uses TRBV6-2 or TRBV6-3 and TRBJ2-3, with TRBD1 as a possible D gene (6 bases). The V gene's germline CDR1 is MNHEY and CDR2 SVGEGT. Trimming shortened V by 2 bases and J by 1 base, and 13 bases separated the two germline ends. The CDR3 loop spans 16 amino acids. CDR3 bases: TGTGCCAGCAGTTACCTCACAGGGTCTGGCACAGATACGCAGTATTTT. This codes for CASSYLTGSGTDTQYF.

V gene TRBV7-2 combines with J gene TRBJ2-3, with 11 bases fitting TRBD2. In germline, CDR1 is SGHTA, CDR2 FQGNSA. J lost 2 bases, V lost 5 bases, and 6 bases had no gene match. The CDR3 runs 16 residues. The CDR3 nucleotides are TGTGCCAGCAGCGGACTAGCGGGTCTCTACACAGATACGCAGTATTTT. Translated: CASSGLAGLYTDTQYF.

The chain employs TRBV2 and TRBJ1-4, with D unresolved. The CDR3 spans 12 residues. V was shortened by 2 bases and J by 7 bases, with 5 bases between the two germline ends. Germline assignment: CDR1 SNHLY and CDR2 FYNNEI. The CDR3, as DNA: TGTGCCAGCAGTGAACTCGGTGAAAAACTGTTTTTT. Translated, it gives CASSELGEKLFF.